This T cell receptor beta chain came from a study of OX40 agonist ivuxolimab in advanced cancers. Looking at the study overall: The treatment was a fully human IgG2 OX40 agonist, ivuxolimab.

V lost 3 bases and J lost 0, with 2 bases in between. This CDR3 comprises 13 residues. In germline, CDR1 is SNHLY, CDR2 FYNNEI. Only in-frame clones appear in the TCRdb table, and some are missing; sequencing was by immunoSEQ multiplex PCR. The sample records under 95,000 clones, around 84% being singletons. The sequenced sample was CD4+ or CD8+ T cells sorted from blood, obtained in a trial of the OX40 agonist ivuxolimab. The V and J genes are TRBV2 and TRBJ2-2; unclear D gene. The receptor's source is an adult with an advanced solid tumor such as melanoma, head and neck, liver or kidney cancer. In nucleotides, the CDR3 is TGTGCCAGCAGTGAGTCGAACACCGGGGAGCTGTTTTTT. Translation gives CASSESNTGELFF.